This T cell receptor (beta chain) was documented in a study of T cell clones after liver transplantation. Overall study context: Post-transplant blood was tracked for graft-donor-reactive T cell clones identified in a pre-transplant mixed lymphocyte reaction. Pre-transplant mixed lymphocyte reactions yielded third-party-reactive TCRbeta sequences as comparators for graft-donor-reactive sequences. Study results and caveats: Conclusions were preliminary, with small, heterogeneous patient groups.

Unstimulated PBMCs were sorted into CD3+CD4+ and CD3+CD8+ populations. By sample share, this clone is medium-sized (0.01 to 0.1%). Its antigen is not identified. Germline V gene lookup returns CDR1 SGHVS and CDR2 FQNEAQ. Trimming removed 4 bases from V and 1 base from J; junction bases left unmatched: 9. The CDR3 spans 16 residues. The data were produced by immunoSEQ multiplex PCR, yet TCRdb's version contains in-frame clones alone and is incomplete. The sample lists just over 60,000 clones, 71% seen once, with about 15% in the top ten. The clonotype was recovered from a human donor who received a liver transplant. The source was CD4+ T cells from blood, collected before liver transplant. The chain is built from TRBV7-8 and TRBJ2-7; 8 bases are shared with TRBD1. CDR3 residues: CASSSRPGQESYEQYF. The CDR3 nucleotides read TGTGCCAGCAGCTCCCGTCCGGGACAGGAGTCCTACGAGCAGTACTTC.